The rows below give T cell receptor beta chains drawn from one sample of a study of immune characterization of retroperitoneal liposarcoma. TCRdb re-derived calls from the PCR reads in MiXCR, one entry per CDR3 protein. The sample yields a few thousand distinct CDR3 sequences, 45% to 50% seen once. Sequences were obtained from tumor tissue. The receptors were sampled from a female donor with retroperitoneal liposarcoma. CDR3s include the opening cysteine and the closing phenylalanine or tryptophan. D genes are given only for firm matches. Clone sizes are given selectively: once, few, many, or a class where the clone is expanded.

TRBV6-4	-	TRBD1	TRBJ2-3	TGTGCCAGCAGTGACGGGACAGGGGGCACAGATACGCAGTATTTT	CASSDGTGGTDTQYF
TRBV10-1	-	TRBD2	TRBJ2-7	TGCGCCAGCAGTCCGAGCGGGAGCGGCGAGCAGTACTTC	CASSPSGSGEQYF
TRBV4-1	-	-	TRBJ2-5	TGTGCCAGCAGCCAAGAACAGCCGGTGGTCGGGGATGAGCAGTACTTC	CASSQEQPVVGDEQYF
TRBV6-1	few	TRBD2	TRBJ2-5	TGTGCCAGCAGGGAAACAGCGGGAGCGCGGAAGACCCAGTACTTC	CASRETAGARKTQYF
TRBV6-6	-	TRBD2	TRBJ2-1	TGTGCCAGCAGTCCTGGTGGGGGGGGAGTGCACGAGCAGTTCTTC	CASSPGGGGVHEQFF
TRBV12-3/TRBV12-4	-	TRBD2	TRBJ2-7	TGTGCCAGCAGTTCTAGCGGGACCTCCTACGAGCAGTACTTC	CASSSSGTSYEQYF
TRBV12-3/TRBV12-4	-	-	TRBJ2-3	TGTGCCAGCAGCCGACTCTGGGGCACAGATACGCAGTATTTT	CASSRLWGTDTQYF
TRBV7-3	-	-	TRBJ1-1	TGTGCCAGCAGCTGGACGAGGGTAGACACTGAAGCTTTCTTT	CASSWTRVDTEAFF
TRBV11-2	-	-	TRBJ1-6	TGTGCCAGCAGCTTAGTACCTCCGGGACTAGCGGGGACGAAGCAGTACTTT	CASSLVPPGLAGTKQYF
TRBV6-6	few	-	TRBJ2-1	TGTGCCAGCAGTTACTCGCTGGAGGGCCCAAAGTTCTTC	CASSYSLEGPKFF
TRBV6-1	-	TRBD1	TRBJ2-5	TGTGCCAGCAGTCCTCAACACGGGACAGACCAAGAGACCCAGTACTTC	CASSPQHGTDQETQYF
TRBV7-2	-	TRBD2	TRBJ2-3	TGTGCCAGCAGACTCCAGGCGGGAGGGCCTGATACGCAGTATTTT	CASRLQAGGPDTQYF
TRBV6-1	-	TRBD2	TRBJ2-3	TGTGCCAGCAGCCCCCTAGCGGGAGAGCCAGATACGCAGTATTTT	CASSPLAGEPDTQYF
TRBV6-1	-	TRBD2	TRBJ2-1	TGTGCCAGCAGTGCCGGGACTAGCGGGCTCTTCAATGAGCAGTTCTTC	CASSAGTSGLFNEQFF
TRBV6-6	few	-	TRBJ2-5	TGTGCCAGCAGTTACCTCCGGGCCGTCGAGACCCAGTACTTC	CASSYLRAVETQYF
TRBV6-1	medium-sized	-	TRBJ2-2	TGTGCCAGCAGTGAATCACAGGCTACCGGGGAGCTGTTTTTT	CASSESQATGELFF
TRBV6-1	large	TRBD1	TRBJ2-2	TGTGCCAGCAGCTCGGACGCCGGGACAGCGAACACCGGGGAGCTGTTTTTT	CASSSDAGTANTGELFF
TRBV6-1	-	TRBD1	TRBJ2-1	TGTGCCAGTGGACAGGGGGCGTGGAATGAGCAGTTCTTC	CASGQGAWNEQFF
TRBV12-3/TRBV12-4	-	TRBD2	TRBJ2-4	TGTGCCAGCAGGGGGCTGTCGGGGGGGCCCGGCATTCAGTACTTC	CASRGLSGGPGIQYF
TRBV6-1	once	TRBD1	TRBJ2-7	TGTGCCAGCAGTGAAATAGGACAGGGTTCCTACGAGCAGTACTTC	CASSEIGQGSYEQYF
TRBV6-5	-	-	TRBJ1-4	TGTGCCAGCGGGAGGGGACGGTCCAATGAAAAACTGTTTTTT	CASGRGRSNEKLFF
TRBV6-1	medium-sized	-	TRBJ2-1	TGTGCCAGCAGTCAGTCTGGACAGGCCTTGGGGAGGAGGTACGAGCAGTTCTTC	CASSQSGQALGRRYEQFF
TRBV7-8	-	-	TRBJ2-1	TGTGCCAGCAGCGCGCGTGGAGGGGGTGCTGCGTTATACTTC	CASSARGGGAALYF
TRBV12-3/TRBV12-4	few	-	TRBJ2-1	TGTGCCAGCACCCCGGCTGGACAGAGCTCCTACAATGAGCAGTTCTTC	CASTPAGQSSYNEQFF
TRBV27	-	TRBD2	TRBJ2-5	TGTGCCAGCAGTCCGGGGGGGAGCCTGGAGACCCAGTACTTC	CASSPGGSLETQYF
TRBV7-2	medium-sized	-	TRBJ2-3	TGTGCCAGCACTAGCACAGATACGCAGTATTTT	CASTSTDTQYF
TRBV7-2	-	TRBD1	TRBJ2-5	TGTGCCAGCAGCATAACCGGGACAGAAGAGACCCAGTACTTC	CASSITGTEETQYF
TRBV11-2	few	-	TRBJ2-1	TGTGCCAGCAGCTTAGAGGGAGCTTCCTACAATGAGCAGTTCTTC	CASSLEGASYNEQFF
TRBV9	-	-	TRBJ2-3	TGTGCCAGCAGCGTAGTGGACAGTTTCACAGATACGCAGTATTTT	CASSVVDSFTDTQYF
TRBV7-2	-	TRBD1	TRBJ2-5	TGTGCCAGCAGTCCTACAGGGGGCAAAGAGACCCAGTACTTC	CASSPTGGKETQYF
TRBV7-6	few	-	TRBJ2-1	TGTGCCAGCAGCTTAGACGCCGCAGAGTCCTACCGCTACGAGCAGTTCTTC	CASSLDAAESYRYEQFF
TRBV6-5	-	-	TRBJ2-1	TGTGCCAGCAGTTCCGGGACCGACTACAATGAGCAGTTCTTC	CASSSGTDYNEQFF
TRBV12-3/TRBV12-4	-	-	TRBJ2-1	TGTGCCAGCAGCCAATGGGGAGCGTCGGCGAGCTCCTACAATGAGCAGTTCTTC	CASSQWGASASSYNEQFF
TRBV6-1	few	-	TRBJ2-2	TGTGCCAGCAGTGACCGACTAGTGACCGGGGAGCTGTTTTTT	CASSDRLVTGELFF
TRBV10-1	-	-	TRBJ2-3	TGCGCCAGCGGGGAGGGCACAGATACGCAGTATTTT	CASGEGTDTQYF
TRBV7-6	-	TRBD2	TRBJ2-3	TGTGCCAGCAGCTTAGGGGGGGGCGGGGGGTCGACAGATACGCAGTATTTT	CASSLGGGGGSTDTQYF
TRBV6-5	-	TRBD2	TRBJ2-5	TGTGCCAGCAGCTACCCAGCGGGAGAGGGCCAAGAGACCCAGTACTTC	CASSYPAGEGQETQYF
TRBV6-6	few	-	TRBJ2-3	TGTGCCAGCAGTTACCGGGGAGGACTCACAGATACGCAGTATTTT	CASSYRGGLTDTQYF
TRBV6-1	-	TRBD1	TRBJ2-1	TGTGCCAGCAGTTCCGGGGGACAGGGGTCTGGGGAGACCCAGTTCTTC	CASSSGGQGSGETQFF
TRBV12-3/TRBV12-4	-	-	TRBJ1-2	TGTGCCAGCACCCGGACTGCTTATGGCTACACCTTC	CASTRTAYGYTF